The 32 T cell receptor beta chains presented below share a single source sample, sequenced in a study of early T cells in non-severe SARS-CoV-2 infection. One entry per CDR3 protein, called by TCRdb with MiXCR from the 5' RACE reads. The table shows about 68,000 distinct CDR3 sequences, with 11% occurring only once. Sequenced: whole blood. These receptor sequences come from an adult who was a healthcare worker with PCR-confirmed SARS-CoV-2 infection or an uninfected control (not recorded which).

The chain links TRBV9 to TRBJ2-1, with 9 nucleotides matching TRBD2. This CDR3 is 16 amino acids long. Germline V lookup: CDR1 SGDLS, CDR2 YYNGEE. Trimming removed 4 bases from V and 2 bases from J; junction bases left unmatched: 7. The CDR3 sequence is CASSPRSSGTYNEQFF. CDR3 nucleotide sequence: TGTGCCAGCAGCCCGAGATCTAGCGGGACCTACAATGAGCAGTTCTTC.

This clonotype showed up many times. The chain employs TRBV28 and TRBJ2-6; the D gene is possibly TRBD1 (6 bases). The CDR3 has 17 amino acids. V was cut by 8 bases and J by 1 base, with 18 bases left in between. CDR1 and CDR2 (germline): MDHEN, SYDVKM. CDR3 sequence (DNA): TGTGCCAGCCTCACAGGGACCTCCTTTTCTGGGGCCAACGTCCTGACTTTC. It is translated as CASLTGTSFSGANVLTF.

This clonotype came up many times. V gene TRBV7-2 combines with J gene TRBJ2-5, with D perhaps TRBD1 or TRBD2 (5 bases each). Deletions cut 6 bases from V and 5 bases from J, with 10 bases between. The CDR3 totals 12 residues. CDR1 and CDR2 from the germline V gene are SGHTA and FQGNSA. The CDR3 loop reads CASRGTGETQYF. CDR3 DNA: TGTGCCAGCAGGGGGACGGGCGAGACCCAGTACTTC.

This clonotype was found a few times. The chain carries TRBV4-3 and TRBJ1-5; D is undetermined. In germline, CDR1 is LGHNA, CDR2 YSLEER. Trimming stripped 5 bases from V and 4 bases from J, with 15 bases between. This CDR3 comprises 15 residues. The CDR3 DNA reads TGCGCCAGCAGCTACATCTGGGGAAATAATCAGCCCCAGCATTTT. It specifies CASSYIWGNNQPQHF.

There are many counts of this clonotype. The rearrangement uses TRBV24-1 and TRBJ1-2; possibly TRBD1 for D (6 bases). Between the trimmed V and J ends, which lost 3 bases and 3 bases, there was a span of 16 bases. Germline V gives CDR1 KGHDR, CDR2 SFDVKD. The CDR3 totals 16 residues. Written as DNA, the CDR3 is TGTGCCACCAGTGATACTACAGGGACGAAGGACTATGGCTACACCTTC. It codes for CATSDTTGTKDYGYTF.

J is TRBJ2-1 and V is TRBV20-1; D might be TRBD2 (6 bases). There are 12 residues in the CDR3. Germline CDR1 reads DFQATT; CDR2 reads SNEGSKA (reference sequence). V was shortened by 1 base and J by 12 bases, with 13 bases between the two germline ends. In DNA, the CDR3 is TGCAGTGCTAGAGCCTTAGCCGGGGGGCAGTTCTTC. This encodes CSARALAGGQFF.

This clonotype was recorded at least ten times. The chain uses TRBV12-3 or TRBV12-4 and TRBJ2-1, with no clear D. CDR3 size: 13 residues. Deletions cut 5 bases from V and 12 bases from J, with 17 bases between. CDR3 protein: CASSPRPFPVQFF. In nucleotides, the CDR3 is TGTGCCAGCAGTCCCCGACCATTCCCAGTGCAGTTCTTC.

This clonotype was counted many times. V and J are TRBV20-1 and TRBJ1-5; 7 bases fit TRBD1. This CDR3 comprises 15 residues. The V and J ends lost 2 bases and 7 bases, in that order; junction bases with no gene match: 11. Germline V gene lookup returns CDR1 DFQATT and CDR2 SNEGSKA (reference sequence). DNA for the CDR3: TGCAGTGCTAGAACCTACACAGGGGTCGGCCAGCCCCAGCATTTT. It specifies CSARTYTGVGQPQHF.

The CDR3 loop is CSARDMDRGDQPQHF. As DNA, the CDR3 is TGCAGTGCTAGAGACATGGACAGGGGGGATCAGCCCCAGCATTTT. The rearrangement joins TRBV20-1 to TRBJ1-5; the match to TRBD1 covers 10 bases. This CDR3 has 15 amino acids. The ends lost 0 bases at V and 5 bases at J; junction bases unmatched: 4. Germline CDR1 is DFQATT and CDR2 is SNEGSKA (reference sequence).

This clonotype came up many times. V usage is TRBV3-1 and J usage is TRBJ2-2, with 11 bases identical to TRBD2. Trimming at V came to 6 bases and at J to 4 bases, leaving 10 bases not matched to a gene. In germline, CDR1 is LGHDT, CDR2 YNNKEL (reference sequence). The CDR3 has 17 amino acids. DNA for the CDR3: TGTGCCAGCAGTCTTAGCGGGAGGGCCCGCGGCACCGGGGAGCTGTTTTTT. Translating gives CASSLSGRARGTGELFF.

This sequence joins TRBV28 and TRBJ2-7; D gene unclear. The CDR3 extends over 13 amino acids. Trimming shortened V by 3 bases and J by 1 base, and 7 bases separated the two germline ends. Germline loops: CDR1 MDHEN, CDR2 SYDVKM. CDR3 nucleotides: TGTGCCAGCAGTTTCGGGCAGTCCTACGAGCAGTACTTC. Translated: CASSFGQSYEQYF.

This rearrangement joins TRBV12-3 or TRBV12-4 to TRBJ1-3; TRBD1 might be the D (5 bases). The V end lost 3 bases, the J end lost 3 bases, and 6 bases lay between the germline ends. The CDR3 contains 13 residues. This CDR3 is CASSFRDGNTIYF. The CDR3, as DNA: TGTGCCAGCAGTTTCAGGGATGGAAACACCATATATTTT.

The V call is TRBV5-4, the J call TRBJ2-7; 7 bases are a match to TRBD1. From germline, CDR1 is SGHNT and CDR2 YYREEE (reference sequence). The CDR3 consists of 14 residues. V lost 0 bases, J lost 6 bases, and 6 bases stayed unmatched. The CDR3 coding sequence is TGTGCCAGCAGCTTGGGGGACAGTAGGGGCGAGCAGTACTTC. Protein: CASSLGDSRGEQYF.

This clonotype was counted many times. CDR3 region: CASSGTISETQYF. CDR3 coding DNA: TGTGCCAGCAGTGGGACAATCTCAGAGACCCAGTACTTC. The chain links TRBV25-1 to TRBJ2-5; D is perhaps TRBD1 (5 bases). CDR3 length: 13 residues. From germline, CDR1 is MGHDK and CDR2 SYGVNS. Trimming left V 4 bases short and J 4 bases short, with 10 bases between.

The V and J genes are TRBV12-3 or TRBV12-4 and TRBJ2-2; a possible D gene is TRBD2 (5 bases). The V and J ends lost 3 bases and 3 bases respectively, with 11 bases between them. The CDR3 is 15 amino acids. In nucleotides, the CDR3 is TGTGCCAGCAGTTTTAGGCGAGCGGACACCGGGGAGCTGTTTTTT. It is translated as CASSFRRADTGELFF.

In regard to this clonotype: A junction boundary mismatches the germline segment, possibly from a read error. The rearrangement links TRBV29-1 to TRBJ1-1; D is undetermined. Germline CDR1 reads SQVTM; CDR2 reads ANQGSEA. This CDR3 region has 13 residues. The CDR3 reads CSVVPLGNTEACF. Written as DNA, the CDR3 is TGCAGCGTTGTCCCACTGGGGAATACTGAAGCTTGCTTT.

This clonotype has a count of ten or more. The V call is TRBV20-1, the J call TRBJ2-1, with 8 bases aligning to TRBD2. Germline-derived CDR1 and CDR2 are DFQATT and SNEGSKA (reference sequence). J lost 3 bases, V lost 3 bases, and 7 bases had no gene match. CDR3 length equals 15 residues. CDR3 DNA sequence: TGCAGTGCTAGTAAACGGGGACTAGTCTACAATGAGCAGTTCTTC. Translation: CSASKRGLVYNEQFF.

This chain uses TRBV20-1 with TRBJ1-4, with D perhaps matching TRBD1 (5 bases). The CDR3 covers 15 residues. Trimming removed 0 bases at V and 7 bases at J, with 15 bases between. Germline lookup yields CDR1 DFQATT and CDR2 SNEGSKA (reference sequence). The CDR3 loop is CSARDQSRDVEKLFF. CDR3 sequence (DNA): TGCAGTGCTAGAGATCAGAGCAGGGATGTTGAAAAACTGTTTTTT.

This clonotype has a handful of counts. This chain connects TRBV3-1 to TRBJ2-2; D gene unclear. This CDR3 region has 11 residues. Looked up from germline, CDR1 is LGHDT and CDR2 is YNNKEL (reference sequence). Trimming took 11 bases from V and 2 from J, leaving 6 bases between them. The CDR3 region has the DNA TGTGCCGTACAAAACACCGGGGAGCTGTTTTTT. It yields the protein CAVQNTGELFF. Together with reference TRBV3-1 and TRBJ2-2, the CDR3 gives the full variable domain: DTAVSQTPKYLVTQMGNDKSIKCEQNLGHDTMYWYKQDSKKFLKIMFSYNNKELIINETVPNRFSPKSPDKAHLNLHINSLELGDSAVYFCAVQNTGELFFGEGSRLTVL.

This clonotype has more than one count but fewer than ten. The gene calls are TRBV6-6 and TRBJ1-1, with a weak D call TRBD1 (6 bases). CDR3 length: 12 amino acids. The V gene lost 7 bases and the J gene lost 4 bases, with 10 bases spanning the gap. Looked up from germline, CDR1 is MNHNY and CDR2 is SVGAGI (reference sequence). The chain's CDR3 is CASNLGGTEAFF. The CDR3 DNA is TGTGCCAGCAATTTAGGGGGCACTGAAGCTTTCTTT.

This clonotype was seen ten or more times. The chain employs TRBV5-1 and TRBJ2-3; possibly TRBD2 for D (6 bases). The CDR3 covers 16 residues. The germline V gene has CDR1 SGHRS and CDR2 YFSETQ. V lost 0 bases, J lost 1 base, and 12 bases lay in between. CDR3 sequence reads: CASSLAGGKGTDTQYF. CDR3 DNA: TGCGCCAGCAGCTTGGCTGGCGGGAAGGGCACAGATACGCAGTATTTT.

The chain links TRBV9 to TRBJ2-3, with D perhaps matching TRBD2 (5 bases). The CDR3 totals 12 residues. The V and J ends lost 0 bases and 8 bases respectively, with 7 bases between them. CDR1 is SGDLS and CDR2 is YYNGEE in the germline V gene. The DNA of the CDR3 is TGTGCCAGCAGCGTAGAAGGAGGTACGCAGTATTTT. This sequence encodes CASSVEGGTQYF.

The count of this clonotype is one. The chain combines TRBV28 with TRBJ2-7, with TRBD2 identical over 12 bases. CDR1 and CDR2 (germline): MDHEN, SYDVKM. The CDR3 runs 15 residues. The V segment lost 4 bases and the J segment 2 bases; nucleotides outside the gene matches: 3. This CDR3 reads CASSSRLAGAYEQYF. CDR3 coding DNA: TGTGCCAGCAGTTCTCGACTAGCGGGAGCCTACGAGCAGTACTTC.

This clonotype was recorded a few times. This chain connects TRBV5-1 to TRBJ2-5, with a weak D call TRBD1 (6 bases). Germline assignment: CDR1 SGHRS and CDR2 YFSETQ. The ends were cut back, 4 bases at V and 5 bases at J, with 12 bases in the middle. The CDR3 is 13 residues long. The CDR3 loop reads CASSRDKGETQYF. The DNA for the CDR3 is TGCGCCAGCAGCAGGGACAAGGGGGAGACCCAGTACTTC.

About this clonotype itself: This may come from a read error, since a much larger clone is one base off. The conserved closing phenylalanine or tryptophan is absent in this CDR3, likely reflecting a read error. The J gene is TRBJ2-1, the V gene TRBV3-1; 10 bases fit TRBD2. This CDR3 spans 16 amino acids. The ends lost 3 bases at V and 3 bases at J; junction bases unmatched: 5. CDR1 is LGHDT and CDR2 is YNNKEL in the germline V gene (reference sequence). The CDR3 coding sequence is TGTGCCAGCAGCCAGGAAGCGGGAGGGGGCTACAATGAGCAGTTCTCC. This translates into CASSQEAGGGYNEQFS.

The chain joins TRBV5-1 to TRBJ2-7; D unclear. Deletions cut 2 bases from V and 7 bases from J, with 16 bases between. Germline CDR1 SGHRS, CDR2 YFSETQ. The CDR3 covers 14 residues. CDR3 region: CASSLDPFMGEQYF. CDR3 DNA: TGCGCCAGCAGCTTAGATCCGTTTATGGGAGAGCAGTACTTC.

The sample holds many counts of this clonotype. The chain couples TRBV6-2 or TRBV6-3 to TRBJ1-2, with unresolved D. Looked up from germline, CDR1 is MNHEY and CDR2 is SVGEGT. Trimming took 7 bases from V and 3 from J, leaving 9 bases between them. This CDR3 is built from 12 residues. The CDR3 loop reads CASKAGDYGYTF. The CDR3 bases are TGTGCCAGCAAGGCAGGTGACTATGGCTACACCTTC.

This clonotype has ten or more counts. The chain is built from TRBV21-1 and TRBJ2-6; the table's D call, TRBD1, was not checked against the DNA. TRBV21-1 is marked as a pseudogene. The CDR3 consists of 19 residues. CDR3 amino acids: CASSKATPKARAGANVLTF. CDR3 in DNA: TGTGCCAGCAGCAAGGCCACTCCAAAAGCCCGGGCTGGGGCCAACGTCCTGACTTTC.

This clonotype was observed at least ten times. The rearrangement joins TRBV4-3 to TRBJ1-2; D perhaps matches TRBD1 (6 bases). V lost 0 bases and J lost 4, with 15 bases in between. There are 16 residues in the CDR3. Germline values: CDR1 LGHNA, CDR2 YSLEER. CDR3 nucleotides: TGCGCCAGCAGCCAAGATGTCCGGGGGGCGGCCTATGGCTACACCTTC. Its translation is CASSQDVRGAAYGYTF.

This clonotype appeared a few times. The V call is TRBV7-2, the J call TRBJ1-2; D gene uncertain. V lost 6 bases, J lost 4 bases, and 18 bases lay in between. Germline loops: CDR1 SGHTA, CDR2 FQGNSA. The CDR3 loop spans 15 amino acids. The CDR3 region is CASRQTGRTGYGYTF. Here the CDR3 DNA reads TGTGCCAGCAGACAAACCGGACGGACTGGCTATGGCTACACCTTC.

This clonotype appeared a few times. The V call is TRBV20-1, the J call TRBJ2-3; D not resolved. This CDR3 spans 15 amino acids. V was trimmed by 0 bases and J by 3 bases, leaving 13 bases between them. CDR1 and CDR2 (germline): DFQATT, SNEGSKA (reference sequence). The CDR3 DNA reads TGCAGTGCTAGAGATCAGAGTCGTACTACAGATACGCAGTATTTT. It yields the protein CSARDQSRTTDTQYF.

There are many counts of this clonotype. The V call is TRBV3-1, the J call TRBJ2-1; TRBD2 matches at 11 bases. From germline, CDR1 is LGHDT and CDR2 YNNKEL (reference sequence). The CDR3 loop spans 14 amino acids. With V trimmed by 4 bases and J by 5 bases, 1 base remained unmatched. The CDR3 region is CASSPGLADNEQFF. The DNA of the CDR3 is TGTGCCAGCAGCCCGGGACTAGCGGACAATGAGCAGTTCTTC.